This TCR beta chain was found in a study of cytomegalovirus exposure and HLA in healthy donors. The protocol was immunoSEQ multiplex PCR, while the TCRdb copy is restricted to in-frame clones and leaves out a portion. The table records 200,000 to 250,000 clones, over 75% of them present only once. Comment on this clone: No antigen is known for it.

The donors were members of the validation cohort, which comprised approximately 120 subjects and was separate from the first cohort of several hundred subjects. Study findings and constraints: Cytomegalovirus-associated status was assigned to around 160 TCR beta chains. Despite most TCR sequences being rare, some public TCRs occurred in many donors.

Sequencing was done on a sample of PBMCs. This receptor was obtained from a woman in her late teens or twenties in good health and CMV-seropositive.

The CDR3 loop is CASSQVVDTQYF. In DNA form, the CDR3 reads TGCGCCAGCAGCCAAGTCGTAGATACGCAGTATTTT. The genes are TRBV4-1 and TRBJ2-3, with unresolved D. Germline-derived CDR1 and CDR2 are MGHRA and YSYEKL. There are 12 residues in the CDR3. V was pared by 1 base and J by 5 bases, with 4 bases between.